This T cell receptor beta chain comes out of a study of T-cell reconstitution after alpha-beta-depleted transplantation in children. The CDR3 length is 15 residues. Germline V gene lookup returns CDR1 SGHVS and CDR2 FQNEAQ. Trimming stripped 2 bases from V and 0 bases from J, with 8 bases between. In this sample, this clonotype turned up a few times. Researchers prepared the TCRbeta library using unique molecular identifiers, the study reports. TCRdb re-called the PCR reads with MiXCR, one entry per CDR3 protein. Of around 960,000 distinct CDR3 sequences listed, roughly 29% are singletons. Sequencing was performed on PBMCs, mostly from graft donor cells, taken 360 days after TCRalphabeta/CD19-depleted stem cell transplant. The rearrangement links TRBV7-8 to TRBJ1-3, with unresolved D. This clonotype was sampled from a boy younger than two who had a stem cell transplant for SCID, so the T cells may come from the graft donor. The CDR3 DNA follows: TGTGCCAGCAGCTTACACCCCAGCTCTGGAAACACCATATATTTT. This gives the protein CASSLHPSSGNTIYF. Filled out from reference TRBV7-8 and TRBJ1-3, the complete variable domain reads GAGVSQSPRYKVAKRGQDVALRCDPISGHVSLFWYQQALGQGPEFLTYFQNEAQLDKSGLPSDRFFAERPEGSVSTLKIQRTQQEDSAVYLCASSLHPSSGNTIYFGEGSWLTVV.